These 10 T cell receptor beta chains were sequenced from one sample in a study of blood T cells in healthy people across ages. Alongside a J-beta primer mix, a sample-barcoded 5' primer served in a second PCR lasting roughly 7 to 11 cycles. TCRdb called the 5' RACE reads again in MiXCR, with one record for every CDR3 protein. The sample has over 1,500,000 distinct CDR3 sequences, roughly 50% seen once; the top ten hold over 2%. The sample consisted of blood. Every receptor here comes from a woman in her forties in good health.

The rearrangement uses TRBV6-2 or TRBV6-3 and TRBJ2-1; 8 nucleotides line up with TRBD2. The J call is in doubt because the DNA end fits TRBJ2-7 better. The germline V gene has CDR1 MNHEY and CDR2 SVGEGT. The CDR3 length is 19 residues. CDR3 DNA sequence: TGTGCCAGCAGTTACTCGCCGGGACTGGCGGGGGGCGATTACAATGAGCAGTACTTC. Protein: CASSYSPGLAGGDYNEQYF.

The chain combines TRBV12-3 or TRBV12-4 with TRBJ1-2; D call uncertain. The V end lost 6 bases, the J end lost 4 bases, and 12 bases lay between the germline ends. This CDR3 spans 13 amino acids. The CDR3 region is CASRSSGSYGYTF. In DNA form, the CDR3 reads TGTGCCAGCAGATCTTCCGGGTCCTATGGCTACACCTTC.

The V gene is TRBV20-1, the J gene TRBJ1-2; 7 nucleotides align to TRBD1. J lost 4 bases, V lost 0 bases, and 11 bases had no gene match. Germline values: CDR1 DFQATT, CDR2 SNEGSKA (reference sequence). The CDR3 has 16 residues. The CDR3 is CSARDIQGRWGYGYTF. The CDR3 DNA reads as TGCAGTGCTAGAGATATACAGGGGAGATGGGGCTATGGCTACACCTTC.

The V call is TRBV7-6, the J call TRBJ2-6; D remains unclear. In germline, CDR1 is SGHVS, CDR2 FNYEAQ. Trimming removed 4 bases at V and 0 bases at J, with 7 bases between. The CDR3 consists of 15 residues. The CDR3 DNA reads as TGTGCCAGCAGCTCCTCCGTCTCTGGGGCCAACGTCCTGACTTTC. Residues: CASSSSVSGANVLTF.

A remark on this clonotype: The junction and the germline gene differ at one end; a read error may be behind it. The chain carries TRBV20-1 and TRBJ2-5, with D perhaps matching TRBD1 (6 bases). This CDR3 has 15 residues. Germline V gene lookup returns CDR1 DFQATT and CDR2 SNEGSKA (reference sequence). CDR3 residues: CCALPDGGPQETQYF. The CDR3 nucleotides are TGCTGTGCTCTCCCGGATGGGGGCCCCCAAGAGACCCAGTACTTC.

This clonotype has more than one count but fewer than ten. The rearrangement links TRBV20-1 to TRBJ2-7, with D perhaps matching TRBD2 (6 bases). CDR3 length: 13 residues. Germline CDR1 is DFQATT and CDR2 is SNEGSKA (reference sequence). V shed 3 bases and J shed 2 bases, with 11 bases lying between them. The DNA for the CDR3 is TGCAGTGCTAGGAGCGGGCCCACCTACGAGCAGTACTTC. It encodes CSARSGPTYEQYF.

CDR3 region: CASSLAGRAADTEAFF. DNA for the CDR3: TGTGCCAGCAGTCTGGCGGGCAGAGCGGCCGACACTGAAGCTTTCTTT. The chain couples TRBV28 to TRBJ1-1; D is ambiguous. This CDR3 has 16 residues. V was pared by 5 bases and J by 3 bases, with 19 bases between. CDR1 and CDR2 (germline): MDHEN, SYDVKM. The variable domain in full, completed from reference TRBV28 and TRBJ1-1, reads DVKVTQSSRYLVKRTGEKVFLECVQDMDHENMFWYRQDPGLGLRLIYFSYDVKMKEKGDIPEGYSVSREKKERFSLILESASTNQTSMYLCASSLAGRAADTEAFFGQGTRLTVV.

The chain recombines TRBV10-3 with TRBJ2-3; the D is unclear. Trimming removed 0 bases from V and 6 bases from J, with 10 bases in between. The CDR3 runs to 14 residues. CDR1 is ENHRY and CDR2 is SYGVKD in the germline V gene. CDR3 sequence reads: CAISESDSVDTQYF. The CDR3 bases are TGTGCCATCAGTGAGTCAGACTCTGTGGATACGCAGTATTTT.

A few counts support this clonotype. The chain couples TRBV16 to TRBJ1-1; D remains ambiguous. CDR3 length: 16 residues. The ends were cut back, 0 bases at V and 2 bases at J, with 13 bases in the middle. Germline values: CDR1 KGHSY, CDR2 FQNENV. This CDR3 reads CASSQSRLRSNTEAFF. CDR3 nucleotide sequence: TGTGCCAGCAGCCAATCTAGATTGAGGTCAAACACTGAAGCTTTCTTT.

This chain connects TRBV6-5 to TRBJ2-1; no clear D gene. The CDR3 length is 16 residues. Trimming pared 0 bases from V and 1 base from J, leaving 10 bases between. Germline CDR1 and CDR2: MNHEY and SVGAGI. Written as DNA, the CDR3 is TGTGCCAGCAGTTACTCGGACGCAAGATCCTACAATGAGCAGTTCTTC. The encoded protein is CASSYSDARSYNEQFF.